Ten or more counts support the clone carrying this TCR beta chain. The CDR3 extends over 16 amino acids. Germline values: CDR1 SNHLY, CDR2 FYNNEI. Unmatched junction bases numbered 9, after V lost 4 bases and J lost 4 bases. The record originates from a study of T cells in Graves' hyperthyroidism and ophthalmopathy. RNA transcripts provided the source from which TCR beta CDR3 regions were amplified. HTBI primers drove first-round RT-PCR of the TCR CDR3. TCRdb called the multiplex PCR reads again in MiXCR, with one record for every CDR3 protein. The sample has 640,000 or so distinct CDR3 sequences, around 15% seen once. Subjects with ophthalmopathy showed a Clinical Activity Score no lower than 3, a NOSPECS grade no lower than 4, and a duration shorter than 3 months. The study based diagnoses on clinical symptoms, serum thyroxine and TRAb, thyroid ultrasound and orbital computed tomography.

The source material was blood. The rearrangement links TRBV2 to TRBJ2-5; 10 nucleotides line up with TRBD2. The sequence was collected from a woman aged 40 to 50 with Graves' ophthalmopathy. The CDR3 DNA reads TGTGCCAGCAGTGGCAGCGGGAGGGCCCGAGGAGAGACCCAGTACTTC. It encodes CASSGSGRARGETQYF.